One sample yielded the 10 T cell receptor beta chains listed below, sequenced in a study of CD8+ T cells in alopecia areata. It was cDNA, reverse transcribed from extracted RNA, that served as the sequencing template. TCRdb's copy holds only in-frame clones and misses some; the assay was immunoSEQ multiplex PCR. The sample carries roughly 100,000 clones, 85% to 90% recorded once. Treatment noted: oral pan-JAK inhibitor, 5-10 mg twice daily. The sample in question was CD8+ T cells sorted from blood, obtained between weeks 30 and 35, from a patient treated with tofacitinib. These receptors originate from a human donor with alopecia areata.

The V call is TRBV13, the J call TRBJ2-7; D is perhaps TRBD2 (6 bases). CDR1 is PRHDT, CDR2 FYEKMQ, per germline (reference sequence). V gave up 2 bases and J gave up 6 bases, with 8 bases separating them. The CDR3 sequence is 12 residues long. Here the CDR3 reads CASSLREAEQYF. The CDR3, as DNA: TGTGCCAGCAGCTTAAGGGAGGCCGAGCAGTACTTC.

The chain is built from TRBV7-6 and TRBJ2-1; no clear D. CDR3 length: 12 amino acids. V dropped 1 base and J dropped 8 bases, with 6 bases sitting between them. The germline CDR1 and CDR2 sequences are SGHVS and FNYEAQ. The CDR3 bases are TGTGCCAGCAGCTTAGGAGTGGATGAGCAGTTCTTC. Protein sequence: CASSLGVDEQFF.

The CDR3 DNA sequence: TGTGCCAGCAGCTCGGACCTCAGCACTGAAGCTTTCTTT. Its translation: CASSSDLSTEAFF. The chain combines TRBV7-9 with TRBJ1-1; D gene unclear. Germline CDR1 reads SEHNR; CDR2 reads FQNEAQ (reference sequence). The CDR3 length is 13 residues. Between the trimmed V and J ends, which lost 4 bases and 4 bases, there was a span of 10 bases. Using reference TRBV7-9 and TRBJ1-1 for the parts outside the CDR3, the full variable domain is DTGVSQNPRHKITKRGQNVTFRCDPISEHNRLYWYRQTLGQGPEFLTYFQNEAQLEKSRLLSDRFSAERPKGSFSTLEIQRTEQGDSAMYLCASSSDLSTEAFFGQGTRLTVV.

The V and J genes are TRBV19 and TRBJ1-2, with no clear D. The germline V gene has CDR1 LNHDA and CDR2 SQIVND (reference sequence). V lost 10 bases and J lost 4, with 19 bases in between. The length of the CDR3 is 14 residues. CDR3 in DNA: TGTGCCACCGAGTCGACTCAGGTTCTCTATGGCTACACCTTC. It yields the protein CATESTQVLYGYTF. The whole variable domain, filled in from reference TRBV19 and TRBJ1-2, reads DGGITQSPKYLFRKEGQNVTLSCEQNLNHDAMYWYRQDPGQGLRLIYYSQIVNDFQKGDIAEGYSVSREKKESFPLTVTSAQKNPTAFYLCATESTQVLYGYTFGSGTRLTVV.

The genes are TRBV30 and TRBJ2-7; D ambiguous. The CDR3 is 12 residues long. Germline loops: CDR1 GTSNPN, CDR2 SVGIG (reference sequence). With 3 bases removed from V and 5 bases from J, the gap between germline ends came to 11 bases. In nucleotides, the CDR3 is TGTGCCTGGAGCGCCCAGGTGGACGAGCAGTACTTC. Translated, it gives CAWSAQVDEQYF.

V and J are TRBV7-9 and TRBJ2-1; maybe TRBD2 (5 bases). The germline CDR1 and CDR2 sequences are SEHNR and FQNEAQ (reference sequence). There are 12 residues in the CDR3. V was cut by 5 bases and J by 12 bases, with 14 bases left in between. The CDR3 DNA follows: TGTGCCAGCAGCATAGGAGGTGGCACGCAGTTCTTC. It codes for CASSIGGGTQFF. The variable domain in full, with the rest retrieved from reference TRBV7-9 and TRBJ2-1, is DTGVSQNPRHKITKRGQNVTFRCDPISEHNRLYWYRQTLGQGPEFLTYFQNEAQLEKSRLLSDRFSAERPKGSFSTLEIQRTEQGDSAMYLCASSIGGGTQFFGPGTRLTVL.

This rearrangement joins TRBV29-1 to TRBJ2-2; no clear D gene. The V and J ends lost 2 bases and 4 bases respectively, with 8 bases between them. This CDR3 has 13 amino acids. Germline CDR1 reads SQVTM; CDR2 reads ANQGSEA. DNA of the CDR3: TGCAGCGTTGAACTTGGCGGCACCGGGGAGCTGTTTTTT. As protein: CSVELGGTGELFF.

This chain links TRBV7-9 with TRBJ2-2; D is undetermined. Germline V gives CDR1 SEHNR, CDR2 FQNEAQ (reference sequence). The V and J ends lost 3 bases and 6 bases respectively, with 8 bases between them. This CDR3 is built from 13 residues. The CDR3, as DNA: TGTGCCAGCAGCTTGCTATTTCCCGGGGAGCTGTTTTTT. Encoded protein: CASSLLFPGELFF.

DNA for the CDR3: TGTGCCAGCACCCCTGGGCTAGCGGGGTCACAAGAGACCCAGTACTTC. It yields the protein CASTPGLAGSQETQYF. The chain employs TRBV5-4 and TRBJ2-5, with 9 bases aligning to TRBD2. CDR3 length: 16 amino acids. After removal of 6 bases from V and 2 bases from J, the junction contained 11 bases not matched to a gene. Looked up from germline, CDR1 is SGHNT and CDR2 is YYREEE (reference sequence).

The chain has TRBV13 and TRBJ2-7; 10 positions match TRBD2. The CDR3 sequence is 15 residues long. V shed 5 bases and J 9 bases; nucleotides not matched to a gene: 13. Per germline, CDR1 PRHDT and CDR2 FYEKMQ (reference sequence). CDR3 nucleotides: TGTGCCAGCAGCCCGGGAAGGATAGCGGGAGGAGTGCAGTACTTC. This translates into CASSPGRIAGGVQYF. The variable domain in full, with the rest retrieved from reference TRBV13 and TRBJ2-7, is AAGVIQSPRHLIKEKRETATLKCYPIPRHDTVYWYQQGPGQDPQFLISFYEKMQSDKGSIPDRFSAQQFSDYHSELNMSSLELGDSALYFCASSPGRIAGGVQYFGPGTRLTVT.